The 30 T cell receptor beta chains below were found in one sample sequenced in a study of shared clonotypes between healthy human individuals. CD45RO-negative cells were positively selected for CCR7, leaving out terminally differentiated effector memory CD45RA+ cells. The data were produced by immunoSEQ multiplex PCR, yet TCRdb's version contains in-frame clones alone and is incomplete. Here the sample spans approximately 840,000 clones, around 96% being singletons. The sequenced sample was naive CD8+ T cells sorted from blood. Receptor source: a man aged 25 to 40 in good health.

The chain links TRBV28 to TRBJ2-7, with D maybe TRBD1 (6 bases). V lost 6 bases to trimming and J lost 5 bases, with 20 bases between them. The CDR3 length is 15 residues. CDR1 is MDHEN and CDR2 is SYDVKM in the germline V gene. CDR3 in amino acids: CASSINRVSKDEQYF. The CDR3 DNA reads TGTGCCAGCAGCATAAACAGGGTTTCGAAGGACGAGCAGTACTTC.

V is TRBV27 and J is TRBJ2-2; D gene unclear. Between the trimmed V and J ends, which lost 1 base and 5 bases, there was a span of 17 bases. The germline CDR1 and CDR2 sequences are MNHEY and SMNVEV (reference sequence). The CDR3 loop spans 17 amino acids. Here the CDR3 DNA reads TGTGCCAGCAGTTTATTCGCCACGGTAAAGTCTACCGGGGAGCTGTTTTTT. The encoded protein is CASSLFATVKSTGELFF.

This chain connects TRBV28 to TRBJ1-5; no firm D call. The CDR3 has 13 residues. Between the trimmed V and J ends, which lost 10 bases and 7 bases, there was a span of 17 bases. CDR1 MDHEN and CDR2 SYDVKM come from the germline V gene. The CDR3 loop reads CATTRDLGQPQHF. DNA of the CDR3: TGTGCCACCACCCGTGATCTTGGGCAGCCCCAGCATTTT. Full variable domain (remainder filled in from reference TRBV28 and TRBJ1-5): DVKVTQSSRYLVKRTGEKVFLECVQDMDHENMFWYRQDPGLGLRLIYFSYDVKMKEKGDIPEGYSVSREKKERFSLILESASTNQTSMYLCATTRDLGQPQHFGDGTRLSIL.

The chain links TRBV5-4 to TRBJ1-3; D is perhaps TRBD1 (5 bases). This CDR3 has 14 amino acids. V lost 0 bases and J lost 4, with 8 bases in between. Germline CDR1 SGHNT, CDR2 YYREEE (reference sequence). The CDR3 region has the DNA TGTGCCAGCAGCTTGGCAGGGTGGGGAAACACCATATATTTT. As protein: CASSLAGWGNTIYF.

The chain links TRBV11-2 to TRBJ2-2; D perhaps matches TRBD1 (6 bases). In germline, CDR1 is SGHAT, CDR2 FQNNGV. This CDR3 spans 16 amino acids. The V end was cut by 5 bases, the J end by 1 base, with 14 bases between. In nucleotides, the CDR3 is TGTGCCAGCAGCCCGGGGAAGACAGGGAACACCGGGGAGCTGTTTTTT. Translating it yields CASSPGKTGNTGELFF.

This clone was picked up one time. The chain has TRBV6-6 and TRBJ2-1; 8 nucleotides agree with TRBD2. The CDR3 contains 14 residues. V gave up 2 bases and J gave up 4 bases; unmatched junction bases: 1. Germline assignment: CDR1 MNHNY and CDR2 SVGAGI (reference sequence). The CDR3 nucleotides read TGTGCCAGCAGTTACGGCGGGGGGTACAATGAGCAGTTCTTC. As protein: CASSYGGGYNEQFF.

V usage is TRBV27 and J usage is TRBJ1-4, with D maybe TRBD1 (6 bases). Trimming removed 6 bases at V and 10 bases at J, with 21 bases between. The CDR3 length is 15 residues. Germline V gene lookup returns CDR1 MNHEY and CDR2 SMNVEV (reference sequence). The CDR3 region is CASSTEDSGSRKLFF. The CDR3 nucleotides are TGTGCCAGCAGCACGGAGGACAGCGGGTCGAGAAAACTGTTTTTT.

This chain joins TRBV27 and TRBJ2-1, with 8 positions matching TRBD2. J gave up 9 bases and V 2 bases, and 9 bases lay outside the gene matches. CDR3 size: 15 residues. Germline assignment: CDR1 MNHEY and CDR2 SMNVEV (reference sequence). The chain's CDR3 is CASSLNPGGLGEQFF. CDR3 coding DNA: TGTGCCAGCAGTTTAAACCCGGGGGGGCTAGGTGAGCAGTTCTTC.

This clone occurred once. The V gene is TRBV27, the J gene TRBJ2-1; D ambiguous. There are 14 residues in the CDR3. V lost 2 bases, J lost 2 bases, and 7 bases lay in between. Germline loops: CDR1 MNHEY, CDR2 SMNVEV (reference sequence). Here the CDR3 reads CASSLGSAYNEQFF. CDR3 coding DNA: TGTGCCAGCAGTTTAGGGTCAGCCTACAATGAGCAGTTCTTC.

V is TRBV7-9 and J is TRBJ2-2; D unclear. Germline V gives CDR1 SEHNR, CDR2 FQNEAQ (reference sequence). The CDR3 is 15 residues long. V was trimmed by 3 bases and J by 2 bases, leaving 10 bases between them. The CDR3 protein is CASSFSHTNTGELFF. CDR3 DNA: TGTGCCAGCAGCTTTTCACATACCAACACCGGGGAGCTGTTTTTT.

The genes are TRBV28 and TRBJ2-1; maybe TRBD2 (6 bases). This CDR3 region has 12 residues. V was cut by 3 bases and J by 9 bases, with 9 bases left in between. Germline V gene data show CDR1 as MDHEN and CDR2 as SYDVKM. CDR3 in amino acids: CASSLLGGEQFF. CDR3 DNA sequence: TGTGCCAGCAGTTTGCTCGGGGGTGAGCAGTTCTTC.

The chain couples TRBV19 to TRBJ1-1; D gene ambiguous. The CDR3 sequence is 16 residues long. The ends were cut back, 8 bases at V and 0 bases at J, with 19 bases in the middle. Germline V lookup: CDR1 LNHDA, CDR2 SQIVND (reference sequence). The CDR3, as DNA: TGTGCCAGTTCCAGTAGGTCCAGGAGCATGAACACTGAAGCTTTCTTT. This encodes CASSSRSRSMNTEAFF. Variable domain in full (rest from reference TRBV19 and TRBJ1-1): DGGITQSPKYLFRKEGQNVTLSCEQNLNHDAMYWYRQDPGQGLRLIYYSQIVNDFQKGDIAEGYSVSREKKESFPLTVTSAQKNPTAFYLCASSSRSRSMNTEAFFGQGTRLTVV.

The genes are TRBV14 and TRBJ1-1, with 7 bases identical to TRBD1. The germline V gene has CDR1 SGHDN and CDR2 FVKESK. V trimming: 5 bases; J trimming: 5 bases; junction bases outside the gene matches: 2. The CDR3 totals 12 residues. The CDR3: CASSEQGTEAFF. The CDR3 region has the DNA TGTGCCAGCAGCGAACAGGGGACTGAAGCTTTCTTT.

The chain uses TRBV5-6 and TRBJ1-6; 7 bases are shared with TRBD1. This CDR3 comprises 17 residues. V gave up 4 bases and J gave up 2 bases; unmatched junction bases: 9. The germline gives CDR1 SGHDT, CDR2 YYEEEE. The CDR3 loop reads CASSPGPGQAYNSPLHF. CDR3 in DNA: TGTGCCAGCAGCCCCGGACCTGGACAGGCCTATAATTCACCCCTCCACTTT. Based on the CDR3 plus reference TRBV5-6 and TRBJ1-6, the full variable domain is DAGVTQSPTHLIKTRGQQVTLRCSPKSGHDTVSWYQQALGQGPQFIFQYYEEEERQRGNFPDRFSGHQFPNYSSELNVNALLLGDSALYLCASSPGPGQAYNSPLHFGNGTRLTVT.

The chain is built from TRBV7-9 and TRBJ1-2, with D perhaps TRBD1 (5 bases). The ends were cut back, 4 bases at V and 2 bases at J, with 8 bases in the middle. The germline gives CDR1 SEHNR, CDR2 FQNEAQ (reference sequence). The CDR3 loop spans 13 amino acids. CDR3 protein: CASSSTVNYGYTF. The CDR3 region has the DNA TGTGCCAGCAGCTCGACAGTAAACTATGGCTACACCTTC.

The chain carries TRBV29-1 and TRBJ2-1, with 7 bases that match TRBD2. The CDR3 length is 12 residues. Germline loops: CDR1 SQVTM, CDR2 ANQGSEA. After removal of 6 bases from V and 8 bases from J, the junction contained 7 bases not matched to a gene. This CDR3 reads CSVRMTSHEQFF. CDR3 coding DNA: TGCAGCGTACGTATGACTAGCCATGAGCAGTTCTTC.

The genes are TRBV2 and TRBJ2-7; 9 nucleotides line up with TRBD1. In germline, CDR1 is SNHLY, CDR2 FYNNEI. The CDR3 loop spans 15 amino acids. J gave up 5 bases and V 6 bases, and 11 bases lay outside the gene matches. The CDR3 sequence: CASRVRGTGSHEQYF. The CDR3 DNA reads TGTGCCAGCAGGGTCAGGGGGACAGGGTCGCACGAGCAGTACTTC.

The chain combines TRBV27 with TRBJ1-4, with D possibly matching TRBD1 (6 bases). V was shortened by 5 bases and J by 7 bases, with 17 bases between the two germline ends. Germline V gives CDR1 MNHEY, CDR2 SMNVEV (reference sequence). CDR3 size: 15 residues. This CDR3 reads CASSPQGRGGEKLFF. The CDR3 DNA reads as TGTGCCAGCAGTCCGCAAGGCAGGGGCGGTGAAAAACTGTTTTTT.

The J gene is TRBJ2-1, the V gene TRBV29-1; 9 bases are shared with TRBD1. The trim removed 5 bases at V and 8 bases at J, leaving 7 bases unmatched. Germline CDR1 and CDR2: SQVTM and ANQGSEA. This CDR3 has 13 residues. The CDR3 spells CSVRTGDGYEQFF. In nucleotides, the CDR3 is TGCAGCGTTCGGACAGGGGATGGGTATGAGCAGTTCTTC.

The J gene is TRBJ2-1, the V gene TRBV9, with TRBD2 as a possible D gene (6 bases). The V and J ends lost 4 bases and 6 bases respectively, with 11 bases between them. The CDR3 is 13 residues long. Looked up from germline, CDR1 is SGDLS and CDR2 is YYNGEE. CDR3 nucleotide sequence: TGTGCCAGCAGCTCTCGGAGGGGCAATGAGCAGTTCTTC. The encoded protein is CASSSRRGNEQFF.

V usage is TRBV4-2 and J usage is TRBJ2-7; TRBD2 agrees at 10 bases. After removal of 2 bases from V and 2 bases from J, the junction contained 6 bases not matched to a gene. Germline lookup yields CDR1 LGHNA and CDR2 YNFKEQ. The length of the CDR3 is 16 residues. CDR3 protein: CASSQTTSGEPYEQYF. The CDR3 DNA is TGTGCCAGCAGCCAAACAACTAGCGGGGAGCCCTACGAGCAGTACTTC.

The rearrangement joins TRBV29-1 to TRBJ1-4, with 8 nucleotides matching TRBD1. V was clipped by 5 bases and J by 8 bases; unmatched bases: 7. Germline CDR1 is SQVTM and CDR2 is ANQGSEA. The CDR3 consists of 13 residues. CDR3 nucleotides: TGCAGCGTTTCGAACAGGGGGAGCGAAAAACTGTTTTTT. As protein: CSVSNRGSEKLFF.

The chain links TRBV13 to TRBJ2-7; D remains unclear. Germline lookup yields CDR1 PRHDT and CDR2 FYEKMQ (reference sequence). The CDR3 length is 13 residues. Trimming cost V 4 bases and J 7 bases, with 14 bases left between them. The CDR3 bases are TGTGCCAGCAGCTCCTCTCTTCTGGAGGAGCAGTACTTC. It is translated as CASSSSLLEEQYF.

The chain combines TRBV19 with TRBJ2-1; perhaps TRBD1 as D (6 bases). Germline CDR1 reads LNHDA; CDR2 reads SQIVND (reference sequence). The germline V and J ends were trimmed by 1 base and 3 bases, with 10 bases remaining between them. The CDR3 totals 15 residues. The DNA of the CDR3 is TGTGCCAGTAGTATAGGATGGGGGCTCTACAATGAGCAGTTCTTC. It codes for CASSIGWGLYNEQFF.

CDR3 sequence reads: CASSLAGSEYQETQYF. CDR3 nucleotide sequence: TGTGCCAGCAGCTTAGCTGGTAGCGAGTACCAAGAGACCCAGTACTTC. The rearrangement links TRBV7-9 to TRBJ2-5, with D possibly TRBD2 on 5 matching bases. Between the trimmed V and J ends, which lost 0 bases and 0 bases, there was a span of 11 bases. CDR3 length equals 16 residues. Germline-derived CDR1 and CDR2 are SEHNR and FQNEAQ (reference sequence).

J is TRBJ2-7 and V is TRBV7-9; D might be TRBD1 (5 bases). This CDR3 region has 12 residues. The germline V gene has CDR1 SEHNR and CDR2 FQNEAQ (reference sequence). Deletions cut 6 bases from V and 7 bases from J, with 13 bases between. The CDR3 DNA is TGTGCCAGCAGAGCAGGGTCTGGGGAGCAGTACTTC. This translates into CASRAGSGEQYF.

This clone was seen a single time. The chain uses TRBV7-9 and TRBJ1-1, with D possibly being TRBD1 (6 bases). Germline loops: CDR1 SEHNR, CDR2 FQNEAQ (reference sequence). Deletions cut 6 bases from V and 5 bases from J, with 10 bases between. The length of the CDR3 is 12 residues. CDR3 DNA: TGTGCCAGCAGTCACAGGGTTACTGAAGCTTTCTTT. Translation gives CASSHRVTEAFF.

This sequence joins TRBV27 and TRBJ2-1, with 8 bases fitting TRBD1. V gave up 0 bases and J gave up 2 bases; unmatched junction bases: 3. The CDR3 is made up of 16 amino acids. Germline values: CDR1 MNHEY, CDR2 SMNVEV (reference sequence). CDR3 loop: CASSLSQGVPYNEQFF. The DNA of the CDR3 is TGTGCCAGCAGTTTATCACAGGGGGTTCCCTACAATGAGCAGTTCTTC.

Of note for this clone: One end of the junction fails to match germline, which may point to a read error. The rearrangement uses TRBV2 and TRBJ1-5, with TRBD1 identical over 7 bases. Germline CDR1 and CDR2: SNHLY and FYNNEI. CDR3 length: 17 amino acids. The CDR3 spells CASRPDTLTGSYQSQHF. The CDR3 DNA is TGTGCCAGCAGGCCCGATACGCTGACAGGGAGTTATCAGTCCCAGCATTTT.

Remarks on this clone: Other DNA sequences in this sample translate to the same CDR3. The chain uses TRBV27 and TRBJ2-2; D is ambiguous. Trimming removed 3 bases at V and 6 bases at J, with 2 bases between. Germline V gene data show CDR1 as MNHEY and CDR2 as SMNVEV (reference sequence). There are 11 residues in the CDR3. The CDR3 region is CASSFAGELFF. CDR3 nucleotides: TGTGCCAGCAGTTTCGCCGGGGAGCTGTTTTTT.